This T cell receptor beta chain originates from a study of cytomegalovirus exposure and HLA in healthy donors. The CDR3 runs to 15 residues. CDR1 is MDHEN and CDR2 is SYDVKM in the germline V gene. Trimming shortened V by 3 bases and J by 6 bases, and 17 bases separated the two germline ends. The PCR had 60 Vbeta and 13 Jbeta primers. The table came from immunoSEQ multiplex PCR; TCRdb's copy has only in-frame clones and leaves some out. The sample includes some 140,000 clones, approximately 80% of them seen just once. What was sequenced was PBMCs. The chain is built from TRBV28 and TRBJ1-2; unclear D gene. The TCR sequence derives from a man between 50 and 59 years old in good health and CMV-seronegative. The CDR3 nucleotides read TGTGCCAGCAGTTTGCCCCGACCTGTGGAGCATGGCTACACCTTC. It codes for CASSLPRPVEHGYTF.